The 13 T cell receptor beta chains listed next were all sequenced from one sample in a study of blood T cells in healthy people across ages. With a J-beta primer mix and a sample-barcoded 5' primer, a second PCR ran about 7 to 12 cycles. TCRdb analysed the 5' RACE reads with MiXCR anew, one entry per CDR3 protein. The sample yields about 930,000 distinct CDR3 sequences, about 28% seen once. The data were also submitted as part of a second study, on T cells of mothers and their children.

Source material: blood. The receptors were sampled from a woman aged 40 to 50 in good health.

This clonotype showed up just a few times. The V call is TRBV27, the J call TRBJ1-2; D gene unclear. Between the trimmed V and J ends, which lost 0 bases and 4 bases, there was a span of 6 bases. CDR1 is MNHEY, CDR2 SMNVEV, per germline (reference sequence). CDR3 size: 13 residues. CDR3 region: CASSLSNSYGYTF. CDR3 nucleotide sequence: TGTGCCAGCAGTTTATCGAACAGCTATGGCTACACCTTC.

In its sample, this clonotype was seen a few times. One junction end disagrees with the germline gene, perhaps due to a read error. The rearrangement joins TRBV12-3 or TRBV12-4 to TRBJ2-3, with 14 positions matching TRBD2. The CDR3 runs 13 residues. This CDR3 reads CASSSGLAGGEHF. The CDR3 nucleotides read TGTGCCAGCAGTTCCGGACTAGCGGGAGGTGAACATTTT.

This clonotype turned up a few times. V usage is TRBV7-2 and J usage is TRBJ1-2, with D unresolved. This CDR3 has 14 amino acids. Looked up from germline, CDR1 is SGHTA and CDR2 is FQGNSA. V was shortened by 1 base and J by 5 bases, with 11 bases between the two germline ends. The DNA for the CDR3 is TGTGCCAGCAGCTTAGTGACCACCCTTTATGGCTACACCTTC. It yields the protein CASSLVTTLYGYTF.

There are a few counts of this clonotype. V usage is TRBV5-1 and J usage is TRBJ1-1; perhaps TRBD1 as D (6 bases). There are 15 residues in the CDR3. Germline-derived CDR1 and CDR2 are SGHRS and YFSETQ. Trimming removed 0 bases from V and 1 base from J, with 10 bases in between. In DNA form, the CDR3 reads TGCGCCAGCAGCTTGGCCAGGGGTTGGAACACTGAAGCTTTCTTT. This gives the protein CASSLARGWNTEAFF.

The CDR3 nucleotides read TGTGCCAGCAGCCCAGGGGTCAGGGAAGGACAGCCCCAGCATTTT. It codes for CASSPGVREGQPQHF. The J gene is TRBJ1-5, the V gene TRBV7-3, with TRBD1 as a possible D gene (6 bases). Trimming took off 5 bases at V and 7 bases at J, with 18 bases between the two ends. This CDR3 is 15 amino acids long. The germline CDR1 and CDR2 sequences are SGHTA and FQGTGA.

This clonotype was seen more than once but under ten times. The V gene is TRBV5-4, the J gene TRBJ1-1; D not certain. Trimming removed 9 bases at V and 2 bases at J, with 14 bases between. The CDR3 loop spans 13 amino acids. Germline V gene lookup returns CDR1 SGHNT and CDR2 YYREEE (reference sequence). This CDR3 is CAMARGTNTEAFF. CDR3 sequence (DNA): TGTGCCATGGCTCGGGGTACCAACACTGAAGCTTTCTTT.

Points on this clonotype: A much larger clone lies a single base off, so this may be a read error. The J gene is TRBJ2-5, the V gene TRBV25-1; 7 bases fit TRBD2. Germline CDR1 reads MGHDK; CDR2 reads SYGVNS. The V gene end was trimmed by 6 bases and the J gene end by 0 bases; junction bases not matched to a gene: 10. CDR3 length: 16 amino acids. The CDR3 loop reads CASSPGLGGNQETQYF. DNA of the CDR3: TGTGCCAGCAGCCCAGGGTTGGGGGGGAACCAAGAGACCCAGTACTTC.

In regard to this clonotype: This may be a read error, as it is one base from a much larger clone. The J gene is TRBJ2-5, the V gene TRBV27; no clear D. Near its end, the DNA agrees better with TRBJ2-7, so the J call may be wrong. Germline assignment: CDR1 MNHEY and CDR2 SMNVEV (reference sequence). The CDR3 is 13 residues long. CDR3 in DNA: TGTGCCAGCAGGTTAGTAATAGGTTACGAGCAGTACTTC. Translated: CASRLVIGYEQYF.

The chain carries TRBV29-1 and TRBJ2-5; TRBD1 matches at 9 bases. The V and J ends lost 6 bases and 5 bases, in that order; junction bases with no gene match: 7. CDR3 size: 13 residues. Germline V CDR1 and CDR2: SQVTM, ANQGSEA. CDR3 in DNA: TGCAGCGTGGAGGGACAGGGTGTGGAGACCCAGTACTTC. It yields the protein CSVEGQGVETQYF.

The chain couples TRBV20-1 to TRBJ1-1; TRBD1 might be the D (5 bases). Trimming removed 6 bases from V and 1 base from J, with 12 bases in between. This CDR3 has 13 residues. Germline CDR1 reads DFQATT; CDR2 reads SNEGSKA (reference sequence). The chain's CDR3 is CSATGLTNTEAFF. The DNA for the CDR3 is TGCAGTGCCACGGGACTCACGAACACTGAAGCTTTCTTT.

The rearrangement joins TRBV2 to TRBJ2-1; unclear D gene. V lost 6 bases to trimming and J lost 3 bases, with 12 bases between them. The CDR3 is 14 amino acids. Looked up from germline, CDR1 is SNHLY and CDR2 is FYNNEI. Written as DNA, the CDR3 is TGTGCCAGCAGACAACGTCAGATCTACAATGAGCAGTTCTTC. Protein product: CASRQRQIYNEQFF.

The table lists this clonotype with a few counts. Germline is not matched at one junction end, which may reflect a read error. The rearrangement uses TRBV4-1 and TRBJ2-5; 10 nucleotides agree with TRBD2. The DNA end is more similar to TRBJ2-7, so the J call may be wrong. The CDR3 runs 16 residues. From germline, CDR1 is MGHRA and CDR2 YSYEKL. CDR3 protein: CAGSQESGTSVYEQYF. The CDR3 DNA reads TGCGCCGGCAGCCAAGAGAGCGGGACTAGCGTCTACGAGCAGTACTTC.

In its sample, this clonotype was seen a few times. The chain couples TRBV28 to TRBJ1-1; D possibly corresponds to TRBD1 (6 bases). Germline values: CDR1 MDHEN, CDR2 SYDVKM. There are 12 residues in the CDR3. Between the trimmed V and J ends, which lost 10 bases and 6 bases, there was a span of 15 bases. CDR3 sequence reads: CAIQGDRAEAFF. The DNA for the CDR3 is TGTGCCATACAGGGCGATCGGGCTGAAGCTTTCTTT. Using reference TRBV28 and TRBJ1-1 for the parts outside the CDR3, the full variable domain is DVKVTQSSRYLVKRTGEKVFLECVQDMDHENMFWYRQDPGLGLRLIYFSYDVKMKEKGDIPEGYSVSREKKERFSLILESASTNQTSMYLCAIQGDRAEAFFGQGTRLTVV.